This T cell receptor beta chain was captured by sequencing in a study of breast tumors, draining lymph nodes, adjacent tissues. Study-level results: Tumor TCR diversity was below lymph nodes but above nontumor tissue.

This clonotype is medium-sized. Antigen specificity is unknown. TCRdb recomputed calls from the multiplex PCR reads with MiXCR, one row per CDR3 protein. The sample has approximately 52,000 distinct CDR3 sequences, roughly 40% seen once. There are 15 residues in the CDR3. V was trimmed by 1 base and J by 1 base, leaving 10 bases between them. Germline lookup yields CDR1 SGHTA and CDR2 FQGNSA. The sequenced material came from breast tumor tissue. This TCR was sampled from a female donor with breast cancer. Some clones in this sample may be carry-over from other donors' samples. The J gene is TRBJ2-5, the V gene TRBV7-2; no firm D call. This CDR3 reads CASSLDGASQETQYF. Here the CDR3 DNA reads TGTGCCAGCAGCTTAGACGGAGCCAGCCAAGAGACCCAGTACTTC.